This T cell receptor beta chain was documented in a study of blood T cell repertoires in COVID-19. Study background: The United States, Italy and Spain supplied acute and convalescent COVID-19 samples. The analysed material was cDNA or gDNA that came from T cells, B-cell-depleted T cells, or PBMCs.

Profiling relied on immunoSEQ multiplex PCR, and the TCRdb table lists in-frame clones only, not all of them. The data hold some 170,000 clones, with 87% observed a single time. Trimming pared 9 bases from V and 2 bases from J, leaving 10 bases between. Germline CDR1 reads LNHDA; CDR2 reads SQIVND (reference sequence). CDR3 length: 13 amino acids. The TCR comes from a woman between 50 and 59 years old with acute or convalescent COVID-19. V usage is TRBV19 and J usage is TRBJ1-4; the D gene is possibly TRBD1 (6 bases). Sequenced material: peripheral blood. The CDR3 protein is CASQGHTNEKLFF. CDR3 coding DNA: TGTGCCAGCCAGGGGCACACTAATGAAAAACTGTTTTTT.